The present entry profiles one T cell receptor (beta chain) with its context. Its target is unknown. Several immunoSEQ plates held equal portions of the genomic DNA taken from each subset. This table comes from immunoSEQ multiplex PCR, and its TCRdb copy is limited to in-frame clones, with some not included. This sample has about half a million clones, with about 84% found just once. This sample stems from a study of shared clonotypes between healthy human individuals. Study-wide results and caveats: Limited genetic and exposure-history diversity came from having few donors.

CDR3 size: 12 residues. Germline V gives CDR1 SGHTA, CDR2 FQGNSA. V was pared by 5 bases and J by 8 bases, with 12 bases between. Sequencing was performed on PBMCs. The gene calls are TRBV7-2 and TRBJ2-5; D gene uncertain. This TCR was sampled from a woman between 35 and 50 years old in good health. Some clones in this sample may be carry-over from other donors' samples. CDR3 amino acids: CASSIVTDTQYF. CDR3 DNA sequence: TGTGCCAGCAGCATAGTAACGGACACCCAGTACTTC.